This TCR beta chain was profiled in a study of monozygotic twins with cystic fibrosis. Study-level points and caveats: In 13 of 16 pairs, V gene usage was closest to the co-twin's. Age, concordance and disease severity did not associate with shared CDR3 numbers. Low clonality (median roughly 0.009) suggested a mostly naive repertoire.

A remark on this clone: Its specificity is unknown.

The CDR3 consists of 12 residues. Trimming shortened V by 2 bases and J by 4 bases, and 4 bases separated the two germline ends. Germline V gene sequence: CDR1 SGHDT, CDR2 YYEEEE. Libraries were prepared by immunoSEQ multiplex PCR; TCRdb keeps only in-frame clonotypes and omits some of them. The data contain roughly 29,000 clones, roughly 80% of them singletons. The receptor was isolated from a girl aged 2-15 years with cystic fibrosis. Material: blood. This chain links TRBV5-6 with TRBJ2-1, with D unresolved. The CDR3: CASSFGYNEQFF. The CDR3 coding sequence is TGTGCCAGCAGCTTCGGTTACAATGAGCAGTTCTTC.